This T cell receptor (beta chain) was captured in a study of neoadjuvant anti-PD-1 for oral cavity cancer. Whole-study context: Around day 43, patients without progression received a fourth nivolumab dose before surgery.

This clone came up once. Using immunoSEQ multiplex PCR, the repertoire was profiled, and TCRdb retains in-frame clones only, with some absent. The sample lists 15,000 or so clones; 60% to 70% were seen once. The TCR was taken from a person aged 35-79 years with oral cavity squamous cell carcinoma. The sequenced sample was PBMCs, obtained before nivolumab (anti-PD-1) treatment.

CDR3 nucleotide sequence: TGTGCCAGCAGTTACTTGGGACGCATGGTCACCCACGAGCAGTACTTC. As protein: CASSYLGRMVTHEQYF. V and J are TRBV6-5 and TRBJ2-7; D may correspond to TRBD1 or TRBD2 (5 bases each). The CDR3 sequence is 16 residues long. Germline loops: CDR1 MNHEY, CDR2 SVGAGI. Between the trimmed V and J ends, which lost 1 base and 5 bases, there was a span of 18 bases.